This T cell receptor beta chain stems from a study of blood T cell repertoires in COVID-19. Study overall: T cells, B-cell-depleted T cells, or PBMCs supplied cDNA or gDNA.

Individuals aged roughly 18 to 95 years were recruited from about two dozen US areas. Cohort 3 donors were reported recovered after two negative PCRs, clearance, or symptom resolution. In this sample, this clone turned up a few times. Original processing notes: Amplification with reference gene primers provided the estimates of nucleated cell counts. Repertoires were generated with immunoSEQ multiplex PCR, while TCRdb's copy carries only in-frame clones and drops some. The V and J calls and clone size are taken from that table; D and trimming were inferred from the DNA. The table records some 330,000 clones, around 90% of them present only once. The receptor was derived from a man aged 30-40 years who had recovered from COVID-19. Sequenced sample: PBMCs or T cells enriched from blood (not recorded which).

Here the CDR3 reads CASSKAQAPYEQYF. In nucleotides, the CDR3 is TGTGCCAGCAGCAAAGCCCAGGCTCCCTACGAGCAGTACTTC. This rearrangement joins TRBV21-1 to TRBJ2-7; the table calls TRBD1, which could not be checked here. TRBV21-1 is assigned pseudogene status. CDR3 length: 14 amino acids.